This TCR beta chain was captured in a study of human T cells and chemical hapten exposure (dated by TCRdb to 2020 to 2022). General notes on the study: For sensitization, 2% DPC in acetone was applied to a roughly 2 cm by roughly 2 cm area of upper inner arm skin. Throughout the approximately 25-week study period, patients were also given weekly therapeutic DPC doses on the scalp. Patch testing was performed on the upper back with Finn chambers containing 0.01% DPC, and the patch tests were scored after 6 days according to International Contact Dermatitis Research Group standards. The patient cohort, mostly female, included alopecia areata with under or over 50% scalp involvement, alopecia totalis and alopecia universalis. Libraries were pooled for sequencing, and per-sample TCR yields varied mainly because of small differences in library volumes within the pool. The study tracked peripheral blood TCR repertoire changes in vivo during primary and secondary sensitization to the hapten diphenylcyclopropenone (DPC) in alopecia patients. Patient blood was sampled pre-sensitization (week 0) and at 2, 6 and about 24 weeks after DPC sensitization. Under 30 alopecia patients gave blood for TCR sequencing at one to four time points (pre-sensitization, 2, 6 and 24 weeks). Study-wide findings and limitations: After repeated subsampling, changes were observed in the strength of the expansion versus patch-test correlation and in the threshold at which the correlation became significant. No change with DPC sensitization was found in the number of TCRs above 1 in 1000 frequency, and no evidence of global repertoire structure alterations was found. A positive correlation was found between the number of PT1 expanded TCRs and patch test score, with significance reached at thresholds 8, 16 and 32 but not 4. Expanded TCRs formed significantly more large CDR3 similarity clusters than pre-sensitization or healthy control sets, consistent with antigen-driven responses. All patients had alopecia, a presumed autoimmune disease, so their immune response might differ from that of healthy individuals.

The meaning of the sample's time point label: patch test 1, 2 weeks after DPC sensitization. Sample treatment or condition, as interpreted from the label and publication: therapeutic diphenylcyclopropenone sensitization with weekly scalp DPC. Blood at each patch-test visit was drawn before the patch test was applied. To be eligible, patients had to be aged 18 to 70, diagnosed with alopecia and judged suitable for DPC therapy, while pregnant patients were excluded. Total RNA was extracted from unfractionated whole blood collected in Tempus Blood RNA tubes. Looking up the germline V gene (reference sequence) yields CDR1 LNHNV and CDR2 YYDKDF. The CDR3 holds 12 amino acids from the cysteine to the phenylalanine. The entry retains the CDR3 DNA only, 36 bases that are in frame from base 1. V is clipped by 0 bases and J by 6 bases, and the sequence between their germline boundaries is 5 bases long. About this clonotype itself: This receptor's antigen is unknown. Base qualities are not recorded, but no much larger clone differs from it by a single base.

The protocol used for the library was RACE. Sequencing used a NextSeq 500. During library preparation, unique molecular identifiers were attached to individual cDNA molecules so that TCRs could be counted in a quantitative, reproducible way. Both TCR alpha and TCR beta chains were sequenced from each blood RNA sample. The original methods were these. A median of approximately 96,000 TCRs per sample was observed, with a range of about 23,224 to 690,600. V, J and CDR3 annotation of the TCR reads was carried out using the Decombinator software suite. For PS versus PT1 abundance plots, all samples were subsampled to the same number of TCRs (28,000). Expanded TCRs were defined as absent before sensitization and observed at least eight times at the 2-week time point. Using fastp at Q25 and MiXCR, TCRdb reprocessed the public reads and kept productive beta chains. Merged by CDR3 protein, the rows form single entries marked with the most common genes and DNA. TCRdb, rather than the study authors, made the V and J calls. Recorded for this sample are fewer than 400,000 distinct CDR3 sequences; roughly 6.9% of them occurred a single time. The ten largest clonotypes hold around 8.4% of the sample.

Material: whole blood, obtained in connection with sensitization to the hapten diphenylcyclopropenone (DPC). Recombination joined TRBV15 with TRBJ2-5; the D gene lacks a confident call. The receptor's source is a young woman with alopecia areata. Some clones in this sample may be carry-over from other donors' samples. The nucleotide sequence reads TGTGCCACCAGCAGAGATCAGCAGACCCAGTACTTC. This codes for CATSRDQQTQYF.